This entry concerns a single TCR beta chain. Germline-derived CDR1 and CDR2 are SGHRS and YFSETQ. The CDR3 is 13 residues long. V lost 0 bases, J lost 4 bases, and 7 bases lay in between. This record belongs to a study of blood T cell repertoires in COVID-19. Overall study: The United States, Italy and Spain were the sources of the acute and convalescent COVID-19 samples.

Grouping used clinical history reported by participants in a survey and questionnaire. The study counted Cohort 3 donors as recovered given two negative PCRs, clearance, or symptom resolution. Under the authors' procedure: Amplification with reference gene primers provided the estimates of nucleated cell counts. The method was immunoSEQ multiplex PCR; TCRdb's version includes in-frame clones alone and lacks a portion of them. The V and J calls and the clone size are those of that table, but D and trimming were determined from the DNA. The sample has some 390,000 clones, around 92% seen once. The chain carries TRBV5-1 and TRBJ1-1, with D possibly being TRBD1 (5 bases). What was sequenced was PBMCs or T cells enriched from blood (not recorded which). This TCR was sampled from a woman in her thirties who had recovered from COVID-19. The CDR3 loop is CASSLAGPTEAFF. DNA of the CDR3: TGCGCCAGCAGCTTGGCAGGGCCCACTGAAGCTTTCTTT.